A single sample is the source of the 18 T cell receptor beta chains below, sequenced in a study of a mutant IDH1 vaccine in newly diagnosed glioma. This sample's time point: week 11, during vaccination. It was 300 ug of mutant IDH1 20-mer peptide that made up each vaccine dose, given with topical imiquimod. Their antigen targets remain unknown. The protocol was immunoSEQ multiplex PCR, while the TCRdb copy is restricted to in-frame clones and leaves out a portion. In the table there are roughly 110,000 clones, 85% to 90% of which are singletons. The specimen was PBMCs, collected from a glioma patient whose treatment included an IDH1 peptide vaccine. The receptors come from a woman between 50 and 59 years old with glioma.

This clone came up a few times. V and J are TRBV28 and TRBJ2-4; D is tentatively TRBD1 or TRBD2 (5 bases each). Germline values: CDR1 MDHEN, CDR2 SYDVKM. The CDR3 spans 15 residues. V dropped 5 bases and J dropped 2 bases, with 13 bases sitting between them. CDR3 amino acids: CASSRPGTSKNIQYF. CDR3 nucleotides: TGTGCCAGCAGTCGGCCCGGGACCTCCAAAAACATTCAGTACTTC. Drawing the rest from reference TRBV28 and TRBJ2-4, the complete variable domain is DVKVTQSSRYLVKRTGEKVFLECVQDMDHENMFWYRQDPGLGLRLIYFSYDVKMKEKGDIPEGYSVSREKKERFSLILESASTNQTSMYLCASSRPGTSKNIQYFGAGTRLSVL.

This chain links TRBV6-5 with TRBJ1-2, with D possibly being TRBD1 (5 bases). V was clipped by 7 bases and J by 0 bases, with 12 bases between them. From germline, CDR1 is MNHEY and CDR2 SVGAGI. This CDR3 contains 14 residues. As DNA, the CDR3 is TGTGCCAGCACAAGGGGCCGAACTAACTATGGCTACACCTTC. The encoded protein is CASTRGRTNYGYTF.

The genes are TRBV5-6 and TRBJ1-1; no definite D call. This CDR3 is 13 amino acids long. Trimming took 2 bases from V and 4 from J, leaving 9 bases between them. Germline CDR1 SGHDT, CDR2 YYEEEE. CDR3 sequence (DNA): TGTGCCAGCAGCTTTTGGAGGGCCACTGAAGCTTTCTTT. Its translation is CASSFWRATEAFF.

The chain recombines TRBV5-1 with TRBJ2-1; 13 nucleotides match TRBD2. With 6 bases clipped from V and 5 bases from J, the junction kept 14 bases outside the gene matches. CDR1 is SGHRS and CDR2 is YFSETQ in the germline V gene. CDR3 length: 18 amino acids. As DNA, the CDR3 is TGCGCCAGCATCTCGGGACTAGCGGGACCTTCCCTCAACAATGAGCAGTTCTTC. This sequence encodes CASISGLAGPSLNNEQFF.

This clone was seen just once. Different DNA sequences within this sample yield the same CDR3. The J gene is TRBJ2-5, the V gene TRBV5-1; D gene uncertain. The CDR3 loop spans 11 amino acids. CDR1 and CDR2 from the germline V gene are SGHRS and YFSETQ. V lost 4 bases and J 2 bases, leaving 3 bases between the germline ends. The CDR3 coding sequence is TGCGCCAGCAGCCTACAAGAGACCCAGTACTTC. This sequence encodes CASSLQETQYF.

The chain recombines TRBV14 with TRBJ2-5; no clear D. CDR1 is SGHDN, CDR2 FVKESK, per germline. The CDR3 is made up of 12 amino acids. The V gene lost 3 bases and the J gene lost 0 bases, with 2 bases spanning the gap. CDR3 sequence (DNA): TGTGCCAGCAGCCAGGACCAAGAGACCCAGTACTTC. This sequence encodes CASSQDQETQYF.

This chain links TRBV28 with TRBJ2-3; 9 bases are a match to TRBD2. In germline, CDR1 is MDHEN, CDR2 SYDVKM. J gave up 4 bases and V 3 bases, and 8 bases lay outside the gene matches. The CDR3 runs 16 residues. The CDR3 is CASSLSSGSISDTQYF. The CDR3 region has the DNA TGTGCCAGCAGTTTGAGTAGCGGGAGCATCTCAGATACGCAGTATTTT. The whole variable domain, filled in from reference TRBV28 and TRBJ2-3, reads DVKVTQSSRYLVKRTGEKVFLECVQDMDHENMFWYRQDPGLGLRLIYFSYDVKMKEKGDIPEGYSVSREKKERFSLILESASTNQTSMYLCASSLSSGSISDTQYFGPGTRLTVL.

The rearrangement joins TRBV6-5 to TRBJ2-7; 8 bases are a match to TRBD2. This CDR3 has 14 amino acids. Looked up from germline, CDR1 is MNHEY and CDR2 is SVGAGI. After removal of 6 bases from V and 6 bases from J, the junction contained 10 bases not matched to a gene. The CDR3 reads CASSRRWREAEQYF. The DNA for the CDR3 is TGTGCCAGCAGCAGGAGATGGCGGGAGGCCGAGCAGTACTTC.

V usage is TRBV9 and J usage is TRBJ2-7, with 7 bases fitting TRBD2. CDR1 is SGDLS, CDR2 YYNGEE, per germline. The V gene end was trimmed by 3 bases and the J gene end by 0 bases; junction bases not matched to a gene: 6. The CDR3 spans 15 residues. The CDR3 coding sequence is TGTGCCAGCAGCGCGGAGGAGCGGGGCTCCTACGAGCAGTACTTC. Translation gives CASSAEERGSYEQYF.

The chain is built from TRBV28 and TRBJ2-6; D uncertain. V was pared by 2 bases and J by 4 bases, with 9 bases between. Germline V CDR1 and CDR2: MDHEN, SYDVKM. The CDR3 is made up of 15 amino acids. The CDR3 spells CASSLRVLGANVLTF. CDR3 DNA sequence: TGTGCCAGCAGTTTAAGAGTTTTAGGGGCCAACGTCCTGACTTTC.

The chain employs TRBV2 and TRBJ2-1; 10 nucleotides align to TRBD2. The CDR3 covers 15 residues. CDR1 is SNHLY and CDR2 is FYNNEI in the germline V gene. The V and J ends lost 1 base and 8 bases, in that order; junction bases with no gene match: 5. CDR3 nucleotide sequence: TGTGCCAGCAGTGAAGAAACAGCGGGAGGGCATGAGCAGTTCTTC. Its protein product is CASSEETAGGHEQFF.

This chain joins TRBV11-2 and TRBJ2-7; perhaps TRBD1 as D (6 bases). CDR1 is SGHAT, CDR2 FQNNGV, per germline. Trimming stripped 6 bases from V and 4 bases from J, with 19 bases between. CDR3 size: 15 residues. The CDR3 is CASSQGSGTPYEQYF. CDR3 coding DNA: TGTGCCAGCAGTCAAGGATCCGGGACACCATACGAGCAGTACTTC. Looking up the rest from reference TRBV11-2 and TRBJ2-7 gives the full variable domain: EAGVAQSPRYKIIEKRQSVAFWCNPISGHATLYWYQQILGQGPKLLIQFQNNGVVDDSQLPKDRFSAERLKGVDSTLKIQPAKLEDSAVYLCASSQGSGTPYEQYFGPGTRLTVT.

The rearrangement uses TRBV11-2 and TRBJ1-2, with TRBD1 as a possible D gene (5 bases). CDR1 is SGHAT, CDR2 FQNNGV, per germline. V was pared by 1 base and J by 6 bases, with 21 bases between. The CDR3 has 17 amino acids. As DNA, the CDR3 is TGTGCCAGCAGCTTAGGTACTCAGGCAGGCAAAGGGGATGGCTACACCTTC. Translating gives CASSLGTQAGKGDGYTF.

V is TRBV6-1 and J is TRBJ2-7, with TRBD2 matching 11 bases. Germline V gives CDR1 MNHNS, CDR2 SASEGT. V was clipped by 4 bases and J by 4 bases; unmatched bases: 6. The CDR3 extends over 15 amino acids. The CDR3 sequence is CASSAVLAGAYEQYF. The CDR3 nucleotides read TGTGCCAGCAGTGCCGTACTAGCGGGAGCTTACGAGCAGTACTTC.

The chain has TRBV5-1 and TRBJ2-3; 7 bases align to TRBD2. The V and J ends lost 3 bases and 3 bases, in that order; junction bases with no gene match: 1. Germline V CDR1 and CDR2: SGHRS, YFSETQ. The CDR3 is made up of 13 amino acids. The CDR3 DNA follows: TGCGCCAGCAGCTGGGGGGGTACAGATACGCAGTATTTT. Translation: CASSWGGTDTQYF. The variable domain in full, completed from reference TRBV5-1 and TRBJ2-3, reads KAGVTQTPRYLIKTRGQQVTLSCSPISGHRSVSWYQQTPGQGLQFLFEYFSETQRNKGNFPGRFSGRQFSNSRSEMNVSTLELGDSALYLCASSWGGTDTQYFGPGTRLTVL.

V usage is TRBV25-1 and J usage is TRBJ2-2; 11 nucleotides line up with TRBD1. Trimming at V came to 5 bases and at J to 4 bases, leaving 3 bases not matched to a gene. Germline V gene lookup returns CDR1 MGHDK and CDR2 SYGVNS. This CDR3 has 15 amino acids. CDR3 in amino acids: CASSLGTGGTGELFF. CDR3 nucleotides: TGTGCCAGCAGTCTCGGGACAGGGGGCACCGGGGAGCTGTTTTTT. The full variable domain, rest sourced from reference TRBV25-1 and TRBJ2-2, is EADIYQTPRYLVIGTGKKITLECSQTMGHDKMYWYQQDPGMELHLIHYSYGVNSTEKGDLSSESTVSRIRTEHFPLTLESARPSHTSQYLCASSLGTGGTGELFFGEGSRLTVL.

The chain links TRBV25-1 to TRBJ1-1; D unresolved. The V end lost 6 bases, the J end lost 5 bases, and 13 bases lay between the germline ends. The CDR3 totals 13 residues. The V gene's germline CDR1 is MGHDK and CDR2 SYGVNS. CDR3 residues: CASSHNPKTEAFF. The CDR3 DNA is TGTGCCAGCAGCCATAATCCGAAGACTGAAGCTTTCTTT.

CDR3 amino acids: CAISDEGLINSPLHF. CDR3 bases: TGTGCCATCAGTGACGAAGGCCTTATAAATTCACCCCTCCACTTT. V and J are TRBV10-3 and TRBJ1-6; D is undetermined. The CDR3 loop spans 15 amino acids. Germline V gene sequence: CDR1 ENHRY, CDR2 SYGVKD. Deletions cut 3 bases from V and 7 bases from J, with 13 bases between.